This T cell receptor (beta chain) came from a study of blood T cell repertoires in COVID-19. Study summary: The cDNA or gDNA used as material had been derived from T cells, B-cell-depleted T cells, or PBMCs.

This CDR3 is built from 13 residues. V lost 4 bases to trimming and J lost 9 bases; unmatched junction nucleotides: 4. In germline, CDR1 is LGHDT, CDR2 YNNKEL (reference sequence). Seattle-derived patients entered the study during active infection and were followed longitudinally. In the source study's methods: How many nucleated cells were present was estimated from reference gene primer amplification. TCRdb's table, derived via immunoSEQ multiplex PCR, lists solely in-frame clones and lacks some. The D gene and trimming were derived from the DNA, and the V and J assignments and clone size from that table. Of about 350,000 clones in the sample, approximately 90% were seen once.

The source of this sequence is a woman aged 60-75 years with COVID-19, enrolled during active disease. The chain is built from TRBV3-1 (or the pseudogene TRBV3-2) and TRBJ1-5; 9 bases are shared with TRBD1. The sample was peripheral blood. The chain's CDR3 is CASSRDRELPQHF. The DNA for the CDR3 is TGTGCCAGCAGCCGGGACAGGGAGTTGCCCCAGCATTTT.